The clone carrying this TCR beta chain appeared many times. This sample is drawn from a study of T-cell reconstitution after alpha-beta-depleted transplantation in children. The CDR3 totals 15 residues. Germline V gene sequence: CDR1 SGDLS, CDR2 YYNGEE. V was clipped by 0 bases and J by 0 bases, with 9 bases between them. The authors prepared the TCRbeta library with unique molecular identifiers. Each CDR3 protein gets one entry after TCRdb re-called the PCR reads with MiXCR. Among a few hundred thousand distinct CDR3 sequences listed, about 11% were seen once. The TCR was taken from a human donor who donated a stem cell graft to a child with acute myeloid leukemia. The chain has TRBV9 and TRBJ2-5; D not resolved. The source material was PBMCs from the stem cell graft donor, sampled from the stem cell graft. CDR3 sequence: CASSVESSYQETQYF. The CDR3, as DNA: TGTGCCAGCAGCGTAGAGAGCTCGTACCAAGAGACCCAGTACTTC.